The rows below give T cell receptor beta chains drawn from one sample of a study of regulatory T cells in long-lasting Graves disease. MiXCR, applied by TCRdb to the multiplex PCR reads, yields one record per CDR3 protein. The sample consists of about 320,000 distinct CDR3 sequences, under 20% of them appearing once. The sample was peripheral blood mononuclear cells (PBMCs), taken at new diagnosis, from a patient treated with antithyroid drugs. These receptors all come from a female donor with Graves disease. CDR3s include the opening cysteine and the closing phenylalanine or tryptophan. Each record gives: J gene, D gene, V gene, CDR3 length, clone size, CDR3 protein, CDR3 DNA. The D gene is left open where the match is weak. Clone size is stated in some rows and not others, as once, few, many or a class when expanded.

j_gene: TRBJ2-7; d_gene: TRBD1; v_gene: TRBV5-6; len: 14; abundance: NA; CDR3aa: CASSLTGDTYEQYF; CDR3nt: TGTGCCAGCAGCTTGACAGGGGATACCTACGAGCAGTACTTC
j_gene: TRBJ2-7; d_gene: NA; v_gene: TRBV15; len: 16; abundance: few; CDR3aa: CATSREGAGAAYEQYF; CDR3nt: TGTGCCACCAGCAGAGAAGGGGCGGGGGCAGCCTACGAGCAGTACTTC
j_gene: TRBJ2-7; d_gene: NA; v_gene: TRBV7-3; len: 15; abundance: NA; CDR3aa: CASSVSGTHTYEQYF; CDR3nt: TGTGCCAGCAGCGTTTCCGGGACTCATACCTACGAGCAGTACTTC
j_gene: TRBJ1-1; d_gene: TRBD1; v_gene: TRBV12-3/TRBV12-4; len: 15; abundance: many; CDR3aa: CASRPAGTADTEAFF; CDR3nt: TGTGCCAGCAGACCTGCCGGGACAGCAGACACTGAAGCTTTCTTT
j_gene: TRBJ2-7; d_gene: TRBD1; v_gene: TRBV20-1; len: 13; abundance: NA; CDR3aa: CSARRDRAYEQYF; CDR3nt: TGCAGTGCTAGAAGGGACAGAGCCTACGAGCAGTACTTC
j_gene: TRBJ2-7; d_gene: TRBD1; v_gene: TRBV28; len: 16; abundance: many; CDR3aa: CASSSSGQVEVYEQYF; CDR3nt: TGTGCCAGCAGTTCCTCGGGACAGGTGGAAGTCTACGAGCAGTACTTC
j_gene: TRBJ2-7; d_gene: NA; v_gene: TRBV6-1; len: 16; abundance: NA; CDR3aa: CASSEGEPIEPYEQYF; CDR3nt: TGTGCCAGCAGTGAAGGGGAACCCATCGAACCCTACGAGCAGTACTTC
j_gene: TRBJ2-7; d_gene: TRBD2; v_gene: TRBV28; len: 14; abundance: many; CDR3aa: CASSFGLAGAEQYF; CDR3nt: TGTGCCAGCAGTTTTGGACTAGCGGGAGCCGAGCAGTACTTC
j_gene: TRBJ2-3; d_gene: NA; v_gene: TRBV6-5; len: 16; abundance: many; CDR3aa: CASSYNNLGGPDTQYF; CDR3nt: TGTGCCAGCAGTTACAATAATCTCGGGGGCCCAGATACGCAGTATTTT
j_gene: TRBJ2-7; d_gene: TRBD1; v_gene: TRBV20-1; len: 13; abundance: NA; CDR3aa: CSGLTGTAYEQYF; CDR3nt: TGCAGTGGTCTGACCGGGACAGCCTACGAGCAGTACTTC
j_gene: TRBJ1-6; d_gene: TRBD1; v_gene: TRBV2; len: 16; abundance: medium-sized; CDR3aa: CASKGQYSHSGSPLHF; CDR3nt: TGTGCCAGCAAGGGACAGTATAGTCATTCGGGTTCACCCCTCCACTTT
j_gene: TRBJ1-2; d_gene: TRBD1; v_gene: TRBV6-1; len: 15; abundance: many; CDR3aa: CASSPTTGGNYGYTF; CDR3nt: TGTGCCAGCAGCCCTACGACAGGGGGTAACTATGGCTACACCTTC
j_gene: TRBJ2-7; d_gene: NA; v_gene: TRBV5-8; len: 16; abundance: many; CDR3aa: CASSPMGGYGSYEQYF; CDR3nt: TGTGCCAGCAGCCCTATGGGCGGGTACGGATCCTACGAGCAGTACTTC
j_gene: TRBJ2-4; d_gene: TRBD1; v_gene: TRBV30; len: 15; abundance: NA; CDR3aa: CAWSLLTGGSNIQYF; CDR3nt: TGTGCCTGGAGTCTTTTGACAGGGGGCTCGAACATTCAGTACTTC
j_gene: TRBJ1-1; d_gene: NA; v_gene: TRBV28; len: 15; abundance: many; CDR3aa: CASSLWAGDGAEAFF; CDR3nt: TGTGCCAGCAGTTTATGGGCAGGGGATGGGGCTGAAGCTTTCTTT
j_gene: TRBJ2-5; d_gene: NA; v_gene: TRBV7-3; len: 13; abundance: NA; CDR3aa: CASSLGFGETQYF; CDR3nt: TGTGCCAGCAGCTTAGGCTTCGGAGAGACCCAGTACTTC
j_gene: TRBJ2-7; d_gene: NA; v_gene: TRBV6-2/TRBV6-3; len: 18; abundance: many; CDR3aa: CASSEETQTAFFTYEQYF; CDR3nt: TGTGCCAGCAGTGAAGAAACCCAAACAGCGTTCTTTACCTACGAGCAGTACTTC
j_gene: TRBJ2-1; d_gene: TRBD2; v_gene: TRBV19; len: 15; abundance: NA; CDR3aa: CASSIRTSGSNEQFF; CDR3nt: TGTGCCAGTAGTATAAGGACTAGCGGGAGCAATGAGCAGTTCTTC
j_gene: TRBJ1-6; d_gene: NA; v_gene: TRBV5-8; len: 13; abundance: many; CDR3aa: CASSVGTNSPLHF; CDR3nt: TGTGCCAGCAGCGTTGGGACCAATTCACCCCTCCACTTT
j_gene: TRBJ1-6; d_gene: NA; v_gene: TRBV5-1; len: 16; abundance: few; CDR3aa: CASSFRIRGWDSPLHF; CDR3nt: TGCGCCAGCAGCTTCAGGATTCGGGGGTGGGATTCACCCCTCCACTTT
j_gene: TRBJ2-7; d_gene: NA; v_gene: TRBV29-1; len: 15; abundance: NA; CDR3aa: CSVGGDSGLRGEQYF; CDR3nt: TGCAGCGTTGGGGGGGACAGCGGGCTTCGGGGCGAGCAGTACTTC
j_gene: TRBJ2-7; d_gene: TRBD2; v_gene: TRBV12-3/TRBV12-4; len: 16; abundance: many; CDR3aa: CASSFYPAGVIYEQYF; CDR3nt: TGTGCCAGCAGTTTTTACCCAGCGGGAGTTATCTACGAGCAGTACTTC
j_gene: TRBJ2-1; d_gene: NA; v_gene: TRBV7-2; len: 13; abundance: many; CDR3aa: CASSPPFLNEQFF; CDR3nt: TGTGCCAGCAGCCCTCCTTTCCTAAATGAGCAGTTCTTC
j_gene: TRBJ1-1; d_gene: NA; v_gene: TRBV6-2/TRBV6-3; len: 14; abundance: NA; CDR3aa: CASSYMQGGTEAFF; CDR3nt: TGTGCCAGCAGTTACATGCAGGGCGGAACTGAAGCTTTCTTT
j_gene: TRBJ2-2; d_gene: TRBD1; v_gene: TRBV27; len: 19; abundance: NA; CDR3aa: CASRVQGARYYGNTGELFF; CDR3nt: TGTGCCAGCAGAGTACAGGGGGCACGCTACTATGGCAACACCGGGGAGCTGTTTTTT
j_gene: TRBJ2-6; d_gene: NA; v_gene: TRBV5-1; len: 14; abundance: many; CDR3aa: CASSLDLGANVLTF; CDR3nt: TGCGCCAGCAGCTTGGATTTGGGGGCCAACGTCCTGACTTTC
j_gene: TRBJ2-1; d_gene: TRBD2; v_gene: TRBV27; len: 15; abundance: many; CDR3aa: CASLRLAGVGDEQFF; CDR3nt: TGTGCCAGCCTCCGACTAGCGGGAGTCGGGGATGAACAGTTCTTC
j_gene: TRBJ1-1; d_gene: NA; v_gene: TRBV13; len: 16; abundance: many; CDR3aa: CASSLISGIRYTEAFF; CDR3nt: TGTGCCAGCAGCTTAATCTCCGGAATTAGGTACACTGAAGCTTTCTTT
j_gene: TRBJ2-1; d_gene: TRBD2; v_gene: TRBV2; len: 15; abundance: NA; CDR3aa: CASMRTSGDYNEQFF; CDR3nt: TGTGCCAGCATGAGGACTAGCGGAGACTACAATGAGCAGTTCTTC
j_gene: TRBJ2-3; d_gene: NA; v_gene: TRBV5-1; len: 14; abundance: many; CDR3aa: CASSTGTPGDTQYF; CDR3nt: TGCGCCAGCAGCACGGGGACTCCGGGGGATACGCAGTATTTT
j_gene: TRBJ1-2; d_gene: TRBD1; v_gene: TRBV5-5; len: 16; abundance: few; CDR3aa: CASSLSEGQGFYGYTF; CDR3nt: TGTGCCAGCAGCTTGAGTGAGGGACAGGGGTTTTATGGCTACACCTTC
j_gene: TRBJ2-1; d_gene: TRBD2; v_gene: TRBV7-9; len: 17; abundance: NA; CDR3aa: CASSIYPAGDKDNEQFF; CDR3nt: TGTGCCAGCAGCATATACCCAGCGGGAGATAAAGACAATGAGCAGTTCTTC
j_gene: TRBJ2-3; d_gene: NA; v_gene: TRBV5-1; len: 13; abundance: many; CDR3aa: CASSRRGGDTQYF; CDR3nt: TGCGCCAGCAGCAGGAGAGGGGGAGATACGCAGTATTTT
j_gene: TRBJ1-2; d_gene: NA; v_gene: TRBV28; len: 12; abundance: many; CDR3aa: CASNLMNYGYTF; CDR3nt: TGTGCCAGTAATCTGATGAACTATGGCTACACCTTC
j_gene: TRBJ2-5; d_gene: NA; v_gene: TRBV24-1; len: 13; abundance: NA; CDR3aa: CATSDPTSKRRYF; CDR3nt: TGTGCCACCAGTGACCCAACTAGTAAGAGAAGGTACTTC
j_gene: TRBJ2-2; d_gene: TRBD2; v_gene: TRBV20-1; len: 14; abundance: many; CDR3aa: CSARKRESTGELFF; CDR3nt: TGCAGTGCTAGAAAGCGGGAGTCCACCGGGGAGCTGTTTTTT
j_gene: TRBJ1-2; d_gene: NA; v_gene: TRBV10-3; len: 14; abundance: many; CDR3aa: CAISDAGDFYGYTF; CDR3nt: TGTGCCATCAGTGATGCAGGGGACTTTTACGGCTACACCTTC
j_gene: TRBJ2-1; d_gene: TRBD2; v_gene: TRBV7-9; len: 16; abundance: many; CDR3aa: CASSPKGLAGGNEQFF; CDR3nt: TGTGCCAGCAGCCCAAAAGGACTAGCGGGAGGGAATGAGCAGTTCTTC
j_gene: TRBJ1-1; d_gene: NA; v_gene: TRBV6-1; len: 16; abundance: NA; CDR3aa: CASTLGAGRGGTEAFF; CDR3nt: TGTGCCAGCACCCTCGGGGCAGGCCGAGGGGGGACTGAAGCTTTCTTT
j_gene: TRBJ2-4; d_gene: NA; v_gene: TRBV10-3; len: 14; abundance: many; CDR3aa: CAISGGGGEDIQYF; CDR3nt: TGTGCCATCAGTGGAGGGGGGGGCGAGGACATTCAGTACTTC
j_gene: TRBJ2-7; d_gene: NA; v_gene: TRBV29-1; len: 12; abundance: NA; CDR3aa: CSVEDPGAEQYF; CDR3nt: TGCAGCGTTGAAGACCCGGGGGCCGAGCAGTACTTC
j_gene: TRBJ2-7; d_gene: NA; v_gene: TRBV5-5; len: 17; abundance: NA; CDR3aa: CASTSTKQGLRGYEQYF; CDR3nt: TGTGCCAGCACCTCGACGAAACAGGGTTTAAGGGGCTACGAGCAGTACTTC
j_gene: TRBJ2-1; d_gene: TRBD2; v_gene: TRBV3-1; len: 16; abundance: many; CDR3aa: CASGKEGSGSYNEQFF; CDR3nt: TGTGCCAGCGGAAAAGAGGGTAGCGGGAGCTACAATGAGCAGTTCTTC